This is a list of T cell receptor beta chains from one sample in a study of T-cell memory formation after mild COVID-19. One entry per CDR3 protein, called by TCRdb with MiXCR from the 5' RACE reads. The sample includes under 300,000 distinct CDR3 sequences, around 16% of them seen just once. The sample consisted of PBMCs or a T cell subset sorted from them (not recorded which). Every receptor here comes from a man between 18 and 29 years old who had mild COVID-19 (a few samples of this study predate the infection). Cell type and time point are not known. Both conserved end residues are part of each CDR3. The D gene is left open where the match is weak. Not every row has a clone size; where given, it reads once, few, many or a size class.

CDR3 DNA	CDR3 protein	D gene	clone size	J gene	V gene
TGTGCCAGCAGCTTCGGGGGCGAATCCTACGAGCAGTACTTC	CASSFGGESYEQYF	-	few	TRBJ2-7	TRBV7-9
TGCAGCGTTGACAGGGGAACAGAGACCCAGTACTTC	CSVDRGTETQYF	-	many	TRBJ2-5	TRBV29-1
TGTGCCAGCAGCCGTACAGGGGCCACTGAAGCTTTCTTT	CASSRTGATEAFF	TRBD1	many	TRBJ1-1	TRBV7-3
TGCAGCGTTCAGGGAATCTTAGCCAAAAACATTCAGTACTTC	CSVQGILAKNIQYF	-	few	TRBJ2-4	TRBV29-1
TGCAGCGTTCGGGACAGGCTTAACACCGGGGAGCTGTTTTTT	CSVRDRLNTGELFF	TRBD1	few	TRBJ2-2	TRBV29-1
TGTGCCAGCAGCCAAGGGGCTAGCGGCAATGAGCAGTTCTTC	CASSQGASGNEQFF	TRBD2	-	TRBJ2-1	TRBV3-1
TGTGCCAGCAGCCATGGGACTACCGATGAGCAGTTCTTC	CASSHGTTDEQFF	TRBD2	-	TRBJ2-1	TRBV7-3
TGTGCCTGGAGTGCCTCTATACTAGCGGGGAACACAGATACGCAGTATTTT	CAWSASILAGNTDTQYF	TRBD2	few	TRBJ2-3	TRBV30
TGTGCCAGCAGTTTCATAGCGGGGGGTTGGGAGACCCAGTACTTC	CASSFIAGGWETQYF	TRBD2	-	TRBJ2-5	TRBV6-5
TGCAGCTCTGCCGGGACTAGCGGGGGCACAGATACGCAGTATTTT	CSSAGTSGGTDTQYF	TRBD2	-	TRBJ2-3	TRBV29-1
TGTGCCAGCAGCAAACTGCCGGGACCCTCCGCTACGCAGTATTTT	CASSKLPGPSATQYF	-	few	TRBJ2-3	TRBV7-9
TGTGCTAGTGGGTCGCTAAACATTCAGTACTTC	CASGSLNIQYF	-	few	TRBJ2-4	TRBV12-5
TGTGCCAGCAGCGTGCTCTCAGATACGCAGTATTTT	CASSVLSDTQYF	-	few	TRBJ2-3	TRBV11-2
TGTGCCAGCAGCTTCGGCCCCCCCGGGACACCCATCTCCTATGGCTACACCTTC	CASSFGPPGTPISYGYTF	-	-	TRBJ1-2	TRBV5-4
TGTGCCAGCAGCGTCGGACCTATCGATTTCTCTGGAAACACCATATATTTT	CASSVGPIDFSGNTIYF	-	-	TRBJ1-3	TRBV9
TGCAGTGCTACTTGGGGTACCTACTCTGGAAACACCATATATTTT	CSATWGTYSGNTIYF	-	few	TRBJ1-3	TRBV20-1
TGTGCCAGCAAAAAGGGGGTGGCGAGCAATCAGCCCCAGCATTTT	CASKKGVASNQPQHF	-	few	TRBJ1-5	TRBV2
TGCGCCAGCAGCCAACGGACAGGGACGGAGACCCAGTACTTC	CASSQRTGTETQYF	TRBD1	few	TRBJ2-5	TRBV4-1